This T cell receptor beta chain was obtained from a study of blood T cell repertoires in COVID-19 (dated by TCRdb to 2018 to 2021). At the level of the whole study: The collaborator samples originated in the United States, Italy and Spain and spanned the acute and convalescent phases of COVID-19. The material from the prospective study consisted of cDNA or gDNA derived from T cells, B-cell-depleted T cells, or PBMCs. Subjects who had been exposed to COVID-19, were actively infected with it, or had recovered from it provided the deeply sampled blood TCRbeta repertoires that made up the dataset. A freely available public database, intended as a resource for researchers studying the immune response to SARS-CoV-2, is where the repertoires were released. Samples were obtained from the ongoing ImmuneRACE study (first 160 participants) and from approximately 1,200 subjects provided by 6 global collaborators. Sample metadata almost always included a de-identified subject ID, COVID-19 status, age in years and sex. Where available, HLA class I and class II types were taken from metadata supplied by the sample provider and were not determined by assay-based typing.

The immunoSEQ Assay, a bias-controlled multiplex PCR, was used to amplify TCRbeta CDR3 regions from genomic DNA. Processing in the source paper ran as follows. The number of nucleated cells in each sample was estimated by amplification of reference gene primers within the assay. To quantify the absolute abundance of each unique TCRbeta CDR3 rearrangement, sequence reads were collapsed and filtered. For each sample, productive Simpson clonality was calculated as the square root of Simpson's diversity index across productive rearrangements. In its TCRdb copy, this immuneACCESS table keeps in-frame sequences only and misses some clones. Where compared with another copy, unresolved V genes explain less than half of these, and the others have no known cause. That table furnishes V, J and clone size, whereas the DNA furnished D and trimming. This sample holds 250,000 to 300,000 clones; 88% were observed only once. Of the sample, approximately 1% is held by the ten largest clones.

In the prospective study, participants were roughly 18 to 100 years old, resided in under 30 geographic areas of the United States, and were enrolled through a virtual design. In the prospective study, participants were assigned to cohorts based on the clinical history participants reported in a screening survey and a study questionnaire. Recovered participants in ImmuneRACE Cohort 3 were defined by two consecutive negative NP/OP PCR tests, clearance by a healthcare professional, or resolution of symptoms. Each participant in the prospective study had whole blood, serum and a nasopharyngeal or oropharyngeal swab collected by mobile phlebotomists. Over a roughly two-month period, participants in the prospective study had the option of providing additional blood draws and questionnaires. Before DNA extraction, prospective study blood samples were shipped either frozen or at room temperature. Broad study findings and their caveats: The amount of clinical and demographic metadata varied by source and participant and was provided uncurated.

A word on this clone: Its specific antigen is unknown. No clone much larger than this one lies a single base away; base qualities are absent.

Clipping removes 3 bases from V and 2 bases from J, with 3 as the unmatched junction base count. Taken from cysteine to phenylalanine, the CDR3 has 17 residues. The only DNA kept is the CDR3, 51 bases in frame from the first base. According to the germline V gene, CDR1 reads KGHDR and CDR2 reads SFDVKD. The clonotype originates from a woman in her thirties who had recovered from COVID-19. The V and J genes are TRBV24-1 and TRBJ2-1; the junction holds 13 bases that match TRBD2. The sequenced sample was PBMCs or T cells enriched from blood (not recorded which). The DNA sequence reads TGTGCCACCAGTGATACGACTAGCGGGGGGCCCTACAATGAGCAGTTCTTC. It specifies CATSDTTSGGPYNEQFF.